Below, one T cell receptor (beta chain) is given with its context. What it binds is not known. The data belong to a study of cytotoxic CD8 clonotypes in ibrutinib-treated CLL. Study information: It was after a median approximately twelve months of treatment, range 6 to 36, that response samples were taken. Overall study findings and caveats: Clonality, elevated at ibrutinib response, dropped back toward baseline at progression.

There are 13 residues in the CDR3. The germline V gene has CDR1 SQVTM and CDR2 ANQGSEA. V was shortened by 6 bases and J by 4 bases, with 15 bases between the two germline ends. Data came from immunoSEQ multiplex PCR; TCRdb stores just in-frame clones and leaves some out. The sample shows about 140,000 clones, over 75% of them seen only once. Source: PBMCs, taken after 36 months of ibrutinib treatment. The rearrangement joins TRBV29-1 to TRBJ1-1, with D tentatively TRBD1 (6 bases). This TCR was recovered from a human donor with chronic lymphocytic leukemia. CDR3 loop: CSVNRVGSTEAFF. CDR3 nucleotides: TGCAGCGTGAACAGGGTGGGCTCCACTGAAGCTTTCTTT. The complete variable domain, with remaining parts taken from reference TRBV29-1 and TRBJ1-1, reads SAVISQKPSRDICQRGTSLTIQCQVDSQVTMMFWYRQQPGQSLTLIATANQGSEATYESGFVIDKFPISRPNLTFSTLTVSNMSPEDSSIYLCSVNRVGSTEAFFGQGTRLTVV.